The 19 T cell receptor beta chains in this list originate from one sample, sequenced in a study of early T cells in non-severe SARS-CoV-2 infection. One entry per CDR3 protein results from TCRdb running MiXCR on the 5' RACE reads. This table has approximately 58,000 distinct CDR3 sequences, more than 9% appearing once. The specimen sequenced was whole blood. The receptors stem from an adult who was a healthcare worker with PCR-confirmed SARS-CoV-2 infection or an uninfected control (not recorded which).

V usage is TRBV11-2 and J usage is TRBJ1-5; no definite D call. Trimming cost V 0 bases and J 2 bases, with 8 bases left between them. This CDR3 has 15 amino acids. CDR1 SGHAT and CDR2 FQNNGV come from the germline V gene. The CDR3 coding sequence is TGTGCCAGCAGCTTAGATTTCGCGGGCAATCAGCCCCAGCATTTT. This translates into CASSLDFAGNQPQHF.

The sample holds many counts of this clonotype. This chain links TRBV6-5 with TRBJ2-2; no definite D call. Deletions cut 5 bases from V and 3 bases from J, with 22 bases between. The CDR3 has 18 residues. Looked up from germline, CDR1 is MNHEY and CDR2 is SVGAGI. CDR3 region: CASSGSTPRRADTGELFF. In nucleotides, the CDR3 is TGTGCCAGCAGTGGGTCCACTCCCAGACGGGCGGACACCGGGGAGCTGTTTTTT.

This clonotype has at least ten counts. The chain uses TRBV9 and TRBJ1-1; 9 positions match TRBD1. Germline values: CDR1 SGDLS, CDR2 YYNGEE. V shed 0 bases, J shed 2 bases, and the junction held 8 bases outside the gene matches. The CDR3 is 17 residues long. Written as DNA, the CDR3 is TGTGCCAGCAGCGTAGGCCGAGGGGACAGGGCAAACACTGAAGCTTTCTTT. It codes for CASSVGRGDRANTEAFF.

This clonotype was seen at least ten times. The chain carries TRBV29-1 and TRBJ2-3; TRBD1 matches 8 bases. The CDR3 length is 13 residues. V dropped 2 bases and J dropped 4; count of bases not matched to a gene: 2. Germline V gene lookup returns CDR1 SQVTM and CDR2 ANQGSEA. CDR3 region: CSVEQGAADTQYF. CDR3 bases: TGCAGCGTTGAACAGGGGGCGGCAGATACGCAGTATTTT.

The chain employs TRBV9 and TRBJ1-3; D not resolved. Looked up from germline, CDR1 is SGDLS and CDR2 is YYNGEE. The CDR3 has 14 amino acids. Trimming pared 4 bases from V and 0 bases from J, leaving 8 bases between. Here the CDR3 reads CASSLQNSGNTIYF. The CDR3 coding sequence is TGTGCCAGCAGCCTGCAAAACTCTGGAAACACCATATATTTT.

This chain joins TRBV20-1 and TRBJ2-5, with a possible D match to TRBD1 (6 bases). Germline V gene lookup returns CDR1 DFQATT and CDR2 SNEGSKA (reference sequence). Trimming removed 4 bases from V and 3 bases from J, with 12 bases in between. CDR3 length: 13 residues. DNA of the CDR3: TGCAGTGCTACCGGGACAAATGAAGAGACCCAGTACTTC. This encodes CSATGTNEETQYF.

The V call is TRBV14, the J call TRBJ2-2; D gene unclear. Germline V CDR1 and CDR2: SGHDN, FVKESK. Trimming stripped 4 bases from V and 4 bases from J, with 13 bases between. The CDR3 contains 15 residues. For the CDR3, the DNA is TGTGCCAGCAGCCCCCCGCTACAGCCCACCGGGGAGCTGTTTTTT. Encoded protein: CASSPPLQPTGELFF. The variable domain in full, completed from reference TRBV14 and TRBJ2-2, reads EAGVTQFPSHSVIEKGQTVTLRCDPISGHDNLYWYRRVMGKEIKFLLHFVKESKQDESGMPNNRFLAERTGGTYSTLKVQPAELEDSGVYFCASSPPLQPTGELFFGEGSRLTVL.

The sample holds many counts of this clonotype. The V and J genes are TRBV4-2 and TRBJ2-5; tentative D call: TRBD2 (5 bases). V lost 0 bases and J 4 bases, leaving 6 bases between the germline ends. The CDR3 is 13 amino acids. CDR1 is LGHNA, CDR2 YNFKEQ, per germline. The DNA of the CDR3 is TGTGCCAGCAGCCAAGATGAGGGAGAGACCCAGTACTTC. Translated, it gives CASSQDEGETQYF.

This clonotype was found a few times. CDR3 DNA: TGTGCCAGCAGCTTTCGTGAGGACAGGCTGATCGAGCAGTACTTC. Translated: CASSFREDRLIEQYF. The chain is built from TRBV5-6 and TRBJ2-7; 7 bases align to TRBD1. Germline values: CDR1 SGHDT, CDR2 YYEEEE. The V segment lost 2 bases and the J segment 6 bases; nucleotides outside the gene matches: 11. The CDR3 consists of 15 residues.

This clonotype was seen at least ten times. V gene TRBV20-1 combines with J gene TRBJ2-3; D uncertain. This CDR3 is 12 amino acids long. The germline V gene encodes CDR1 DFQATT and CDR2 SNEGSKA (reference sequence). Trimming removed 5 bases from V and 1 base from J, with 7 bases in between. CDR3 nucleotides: TGCAGTGCTCCGGACCGCACAGATACGCAGTATTTT. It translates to CSAPDRTDTQYF.

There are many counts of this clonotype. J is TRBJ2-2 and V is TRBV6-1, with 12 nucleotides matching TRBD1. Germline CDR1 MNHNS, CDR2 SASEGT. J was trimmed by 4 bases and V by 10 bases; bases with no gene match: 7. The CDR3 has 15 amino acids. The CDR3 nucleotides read TGTGCCATCCCCCGGGACAGGGGGCTCACCGGGGAGCTGTTTTTT. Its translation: CAIPRDRGLTGELFF.

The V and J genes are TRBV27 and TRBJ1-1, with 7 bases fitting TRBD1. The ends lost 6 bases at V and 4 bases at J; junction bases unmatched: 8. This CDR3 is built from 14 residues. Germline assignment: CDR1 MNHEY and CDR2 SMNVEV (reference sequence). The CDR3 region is CASRIGGFGTEAFF. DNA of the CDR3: TGTGCCAGCAGAATAGGGGGCTTTGGCACTGAAGCTTTCTTT.

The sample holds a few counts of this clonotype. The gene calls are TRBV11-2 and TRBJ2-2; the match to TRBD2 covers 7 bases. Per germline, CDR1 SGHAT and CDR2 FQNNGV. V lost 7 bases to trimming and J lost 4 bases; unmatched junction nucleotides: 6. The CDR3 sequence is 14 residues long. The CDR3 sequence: CASMAGVGTGELFF. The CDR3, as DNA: TGTGCCAGCATGGCGGGAGTGGGCACCGGGGAGCTGTTTTTT. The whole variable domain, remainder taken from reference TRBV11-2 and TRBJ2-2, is EAGVAQSPRYKIIEKRQSVAFWCNPISGHATLYWYQQILGQGPKLLIQFQNNGVVDDSQLPKDRFSAERLKGVDSTLKIQPAKLEDSAVYLCASMAGVGTGELFFGEGSRLTVL.

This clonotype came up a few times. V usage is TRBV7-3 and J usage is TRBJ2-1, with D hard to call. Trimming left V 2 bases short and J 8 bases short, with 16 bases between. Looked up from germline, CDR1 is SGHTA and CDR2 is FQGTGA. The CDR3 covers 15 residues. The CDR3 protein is CASSLALGRLHEQFF. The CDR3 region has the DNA TGTGCCAGCAGCTTAGCCCTAGGTAGGTTGCATGAGCAGTTCTTC. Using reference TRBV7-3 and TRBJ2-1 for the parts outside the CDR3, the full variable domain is GAGVSQTPSNKVTEKGKYVELRCDPISGHTALYWYRQSLGQGPEFLIYFQGTGAADDSGLPNDRFFAVRPEGSVSTLKIQRTERGDSAVYLCASSLALGRLHEQFFGPGTRLTVL.

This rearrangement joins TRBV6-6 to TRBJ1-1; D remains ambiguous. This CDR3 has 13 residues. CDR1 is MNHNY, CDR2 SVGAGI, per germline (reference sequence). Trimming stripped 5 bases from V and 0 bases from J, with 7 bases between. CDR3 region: CASSIQMNTEAFF. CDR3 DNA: TGTGCCAGCAGTATACAGATGAACACTGAAGCTTTCTTT.

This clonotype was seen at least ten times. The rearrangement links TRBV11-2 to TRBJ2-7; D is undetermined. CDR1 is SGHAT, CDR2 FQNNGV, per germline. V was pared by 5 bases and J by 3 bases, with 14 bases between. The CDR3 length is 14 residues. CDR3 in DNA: TGTGCCAGCAGCATTCCCCTCGGTATCTACGAGCAGTACTTC. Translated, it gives CASSIPLGIYEQYF. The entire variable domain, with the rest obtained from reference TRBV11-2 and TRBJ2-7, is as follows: EAGVAQSPRYKIIEKRQSVAFWCNPISGHATLYWYQQILGQGPKLLIQFQNNGVVDDSQLPKDRFSAERLKGVDSTLKIQPAKLEDSAVYLCASSIPLGIYEQYFGPGTRLTVT.

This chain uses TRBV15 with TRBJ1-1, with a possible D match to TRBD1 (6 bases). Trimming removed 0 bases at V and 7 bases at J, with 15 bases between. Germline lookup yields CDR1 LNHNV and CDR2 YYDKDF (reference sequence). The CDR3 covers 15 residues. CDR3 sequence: CATSRDPSGGSEAFF. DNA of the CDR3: TGTGCCACCAGCAGAGACCCATCGGGGGGCAGTGAAGCTTTCTTT.

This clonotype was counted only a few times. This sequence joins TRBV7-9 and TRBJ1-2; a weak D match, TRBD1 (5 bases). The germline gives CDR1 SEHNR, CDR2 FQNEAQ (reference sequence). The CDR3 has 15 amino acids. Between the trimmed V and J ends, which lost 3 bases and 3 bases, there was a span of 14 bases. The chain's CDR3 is CASSFHIGTDYGYTF. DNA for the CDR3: TGTGCCAGCAGCTTTCATATTGGGACGGACTATGGCTACACCTTC.

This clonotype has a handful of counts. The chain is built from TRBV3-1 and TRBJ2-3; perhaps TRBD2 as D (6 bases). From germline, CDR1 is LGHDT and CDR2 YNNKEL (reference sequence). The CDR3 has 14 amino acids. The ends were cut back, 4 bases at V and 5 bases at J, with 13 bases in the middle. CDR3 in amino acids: CASSRWTEGDTQYF. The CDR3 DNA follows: TGTGCCAGCAGCCGATGGACGGAGGGAGATACGCAGTATTTT.